Following are 27 T cell receptor beta chains from one sample sequenced in a study of cytomegalovirus exposure and HLA in healthy donors. Primers included in the PCR were 60 Vbeta and 13 Jbeta primers. Sequenced by immunoSEQ multiplex PCR; TCRdb stores in-frame clones only, minus some. The table shows more than 65,000 clones, with roughly 79% occurring only once. The sequencing sample was made of PBMCs. These receptors were obtained from a woman between 40 and 50 years old in good health and CMV-seropositive.

This chain links TRBV7-2 with TRBJ2-7, with D perhaps TRBD2 (5 bases). The CDR3 spans 16 residues. Between the trimmed V and J ends, which lost 0 bases and 0 bases, there was a span of 12 bases. The germline V gene has CDR1 SGHTA and CDR2 FQGNSA. DNA of the CDR3: TGTGCCAGCAGCTTAGCGACGGCGCGGGTCTCCTACGAGCAGTACTTC. Its translation: CASSLATARVSYEQYF.

This clone was counted only a few times. V gene TRBV6-1 combines with J gene TRBJ1-1; 12 bases agree with TRBD1. V was pared by 4 bases and J by 1 base, with 7 bases of the junction left unmatched. The CDR3 loop spans 17 amino acids. Germline lookup yields CDR1 MNHNS and CDR2 SASEGT. The CDR3 is CASSGLGQGAANTEAFF. The CDR3 region has the DNA TGTGCCAGCAGTGGCCTGGGACAGGGGGCAGCGAACACTGAAGCTTTCTTT.

The CDR3 nucleotides are TGTGCCAGCAGTGAAGGTAGCGGGATCCCAAGTACCCAGGACGAGCAGTACTTC. Amino acids: CASSEGSGIPSTQDEQYF. The V gene is TRBV2, the J gene TRBJ2-7; the match to TRBD2 covers 8 bases. The germline V gene has CDR1 SNHLY and CDR2 FYNNEI. CDR3 size: 18 residues. V was clipped by 1 base and J by 5 bases; unmatched bases: 16.

This chain links TRBV5-3 with TRBJ1-6, with TRBD1 matching over 9 bases. TRBV5-3 falls under the ORF class, with uncertain function. V lost 5 bases to trimming and J lost 0 bases; unmatched junction nucleotides: 12. The CDR3 contains 19 residues. The chain's CDR3 is CARRRNSGTGSSYNSPLHF. DNA of the CDR3: TGTGCCAGAAGGCGGAACTCCGGGACAGGGAGCTCCTATAATTCACCCCTCCACTTT.

The chain has TRBV28 and TRBJ2-7; 7 bases are shared with TRBD1. The V and J ends lost 4 bases and 4 bases, in that order; junction bases with no gene match: 10. Germline V gives CDR1 MDHEN, CDR2 SYDVKM. CDR3 length equals 15 residues. In DNA form, the CDR3 reads TGTGCCAGCAGTTCACCCAGGGACAGACAATACGAGCAGTACTTC. Protein sequence: CASSSPRDRQYEQYF. Drawing the rest from reference TRBV28 and TRBJ2-7, the complete variable domain is DVKVTQSSRYLVKRTGEKVFLECVQDMDHENMFWYRQDPGLGLRLIYFSYDVKMKEKGDIPEGYSVSREKKERFSLILESASTNQTSMYLCASSSPRDRQYEQYFGPGTRLTVT.

The chain combines TRBV15 with TRBJ1-5; D unresolved. Trimming removed 3 bases from V and 0 bases from J, with 12 bases in between. This CDR3 has 16 amino acids. Germline V gene data show CDR1 as LNHNV and CDR2 as YYDKDF (reference sequence). CDR3 sequence: CATSRETAYSNQPQHF. In DNA, the CDR3 is TGTGCCACCAGCAGGGAAACAGCCTATAGCAATCAGCCCCAGCATTTT.

The J gene is TRBJ1-1, the V gene TRBV29-1; 8 bases are shared with TRBD1. Losses at the gene ends were 4 bases for V and 1 base for J; bases not matched to a gene: 11. The germline gives CDR1 SQVTM, CDR2 ANQGSEA. The CDR3 length is 16 residues. In nucleotides, the CDR3 is TGCAGCGTTGGATCGGCGGCAGGGGGCGGGAACACTGAAGCTTTCTTT. Translated, it gives CSVGSAAGGGNTEAFF.

The chain links TRBV19 to TRBJ2-1, with a weak D call TRBD2 (6 bases). The CDR3 covers 16 residues. V shed 11 bases and J shed 1 base, with 21 bases lying between them. Germline lookup yields CDR1 LNHDA and CDR2 SQIVND (reference sequence). DNA for the CDR3: TGTGCCTCCGACGGGAGAGTATCTGGGTCCTACAATGAGCAGTTCTTC. Its protein product is CASDGRVSGSYNEQFF. Full variable domain (remainder filled in from reference TRBV19 and TRBJ2-1): DGGITQSPKYLFRKEGQNVTLSCEQNLNHDAMYWYRQDPGQGLRLIYYSQIVNDFQKGDIAEGYSVSREKKESFPLTVTSAQKNPTAFYLCASDGRVSGSYNEQFFGPGTRLTVL.

The V call is TRBV4-2, the J call TRBJ2-1, with TRBD2 identical over 9 bases. The CDR3 sequence is 17 residues long. Germline values: CDR1 LGHNA, CDR2 YNFKEQ. V shed 1 base, J shed 8 bases, and the junction held 12 bases outside the gene matches. The CDR3 coding sequence is TGTGCCAGCAGCCAAGGCGGAGGCGGGGGGGCCGGCGATGAGCAGTTCTTC. Residues: CASSQGGGGGAGDEQFF.

V is TRBV5-5 and J is TRBJ1-4; perhaps TRBD1 as D (6 bases). The V end lost 6 bases, the J end lost 4 bases, and 13 bases lay between the germline ends. CDR3 length equals 14 residues. CDR1 and CDR2 (germline): SGHKS, YYEKEE (reference sequence). This CDR3 reads CASNLAGVNEKLFF. The CDR3, as DNA: TGTGCCAGCAACCTAGCAGGGGTTAATGAAAAACTGTTTTTT.

J is TRBJ2-7 and V is TRBV19, with 7 bases identical to TRBD1. The trim removed 1 base at V and 4 bases at J, leaving 16 bases unmatched. This CDR3 spans 18 amino acids. CDR1 LNHDA and CDR2 SQIVND come from the germline V gene (reference sequence). The chain's CDR3 is CASSIGLSLQGYGYEQYF. The CDR3 DNA reads as TGTGCCAGTAGTATAGGCCTCTCGTTACAGGGGTATGGGTACGAGCAGTACTTC.

The chain recombines TRBV7-7 with TRBJ2-5, with D uncertain. The length of the CDR3 is 16 residues. The germline V gene encodes CDR1 SSHAT and CDR2 FNYEAQ (reference sequence). V was trimmed by 2 bases and J by 4 bases, leaving 17 bases between them. CDR3 coding DNA: TGTGCCAGCAGCTTAAAAAGACTGACGGTGGGAGAGACCCAGTACTTC. Translation: CASSLKRLTVGETQYF.

The chain employs TRBV28 and TRBJ1-2, with D maybe TRBD1 (5 bases). V was trimmed by 3 bases and J by 4 bases, leaving 24 bases between them. Germline V CDR1 and CDR2: MDHEN, SYDVKM. The CDR3 is 18 amino acids. The CDR3 bases are TGTGCCAGCAGTTTTGCGATTGTCGCGAGAAACCAGGGCTATGGCTACACCTTC. The encoded protein is CASSFAIVARNQGYGYTF.

The rearrangement joins TRBV19 to TRBJ2-2; a possible D gene is TRBD2 (5 bases). This CDR3 has 16 residues. Germline CDR1 LNHDA, CDR2 SQIVND (reference sequence). Deletions cut 6 bases from V and 4 bases from J, with 18 bases between. The CDR3 DNA follows: TGTGCCAGTAGACTACCAGCGGCCGGCGGCACCGGGGAGCTGTTTTTT. Protein product: CASRLPAAGGTGELFF.

V usage is TRBV2 and J usage is TRBJ1-2, with 8 bases lining up with TRBD1. V lost 3 bases to trimming and J lost 6 bases; unmatched junction nucleotides: 6. CDR1 is SNHLY, CDR2 FYNNEI, per germline. The CDR3 sequence is 14 residues long. DNA of the CDR3: TGTGCCAGCAGTGACCCAGGGGGCGATGATGGCTACACCTTC. Residues: CASSDPGGDDGYTF.

The chain combines TRBV6-5 with TRBJ1-2; D may be TRBD1 (5 bases). CDR1 and CDR2 (germline): MNHEY, SVGAGI. This CDR3 is 15 amino acids long. V was shortened by 0 bases and J by 8 bases, with 16 bases between the two germline ends. CDR3: CASSYSTQGGQGYTF. The CDR3 DNA follows: TGTGCCAGCAGTTACTCGACCCAGGGTGGCCAAGGCTACACCTTC.

The chain links TRBV2 to TRBJ1-5; 10 bases align to TRBD1. V lost 10 bases to trimming and J lost 3 bases; unmatched junction nucleotides: 3. The CDR3 has 13 amino acids. CDR1 is SNHLY, CDR2 FYNNEI, per germline. The CDR3 is CATGQGVNQPQHF. Here the CDR3 DNA reads TGTGCCACAGGACAGGGGGTCAATCAGCCCCAGCATTTT.

About this clone: Distinct nucleotide sequences in the sample also encode this CDR3. The V call is TRBV6-1, the J call TRBJ2-7; no firm D call. V dropped 8 bases and J dropped 2 bases, with 4 bases sitting between them. The CDR3 consists of 10 residues. CDR1 and CDR2 from the germline V gene are MNHNS and SASEGT. CDR3 sequence: CASRAYEQYF. Written as DNA, the CDR3 is TGTGCCAGCCGCGCCTACGAGCAGTACTTC.

The V and J genes are TRBV6-5 and TRBJ1-4; TRBD1 matches at 10 bases. The germline V gene encodes CDR1 MNHEY and CDR2 SVGAGI. With V trimmed by 2 bases and J by 7 bases, 4 bases remained unmatched. The CDR3 sequence is 15 residues long. The CDR3 spells CASSYGDRGSEKLFF. CDR3 DNA: TGTGCCAGCAGTTACGGGGACAGGGGAAGTGAAAAACTGTTTTTT.

The genes are TRBV5-6 and TRBJ2-7, with D unclear. V gave up 1 base and J gave up 6 bases, with 11 bases separating them. CDR3 length: 13 amino acids. Germline CDR1 reads SGHDT; CDR2 reads YYEEEE. The CDR3 sequence: CASSLYSQFEQYF. As DNA, the CDR3 is TGTGCCAGCAGCTTGTATTCACAGTTCGAGCAGTACTTC.

The V call is TRBV28, the J call TRBJ1-5; TRBD1 is a possible D gene (5 bases). The CDR3 is 14 residues long. Looked up from germline, CDR1 is MDHEN and CDR2 is SYDVKM. Trimming left V 2 bases short and J 7 bases short, with 12 bases between. CDR3 in DNA: TGTGCCAGCAGTTTACGACAGCCAGAGCAGCCCCAGCATTTT. This encodes CASSLRQPEQPQHF.

The chain has TRBV5-1 and TRBJ2-7, with TRBD1 identical over 9 bases. The ends lost 4 bases at V and 4 bases at J; junction bases unmatched: 6. Germline V gene lookup returns CDR1 SGHRS and CDR2 YFSETQ. The CDR3 sequence is 14 residues long. The CDR3 DNA reads as TGCGCCAGCAGCAGGGACAGGGCCGGGTACGAGCAGTACTTC. It codes for CASSRDRAGYEQYF. Combining the CDR3 with reference TRBV5-1 and TRBJ2-7 gives the whole variable domain KAGVTQTPRYLIKTRGQQVTLSCSPISGHRSVSWYQQTPGQGLQFLFEYFSETQRNKGNFPGRFSGRQFSNSRSEMNVSTLELGDSALYLCASSRDRAGYEQYFGPGTRLTVT.

Turning to this clone: The sample contains more than one DNA sequence encoding this CDR3. This rearrangement joins TRBV14 to TRBJ1-6; possibly TRBD1 for D (5 bases). Per germline, CDR1 SGHDN and CDR2 FVKESK. Trimming removed 0 bases from V and 13 bases from J, with 13 bases in between. The CDR3 has 14 residues. DNA of the CDR3: TGTGCCAGCAGCCAAGAAAGGGGTCGATCCCCCCTCCACTTT. Translating gives CASSQERGRSPLHF. Together with reference TRBV14 and TRBJ1-6, the CDR3 gives the full variable domain: EAGVTQFPSHSVIEKGQTVTLRCDPISGHDNLYWYRRVMGKEIKFLLHFVKESKQDESGMPNNRFLAERTGGTYSTLKVQPAELEDSGVYFCASSQERGRSPLHFGNGTRLTVT.

The chain carries TRBV23-1 and TRBJ2-3, with a possible D match to TRBD1 (5 bases). TRBV23-1 is recorded as an ORF, its role being uncertain. Deletions cut 4 bases from V and 3 bases from J, with 17 bases between. This CDR3 is 16 amino acids long. The CDR3 nucleotides are TGCGCCAGCAGTCCCCGGACGAAAAAGGGGACAGATACGCAGTATTTT. Protein product: CASSPRTKKGTDTQYF.

This clone was counted a single time. This chain links TRBV5-8 with TRBJ2-5; TRBD1 matches at 9 bases. The CDR3 has 14 amino acids. V was pared by 3 bases and J by 7 bases, with 7 bases of the junction left unmatched. CDR1 and CDR2 (germline): SGHTS, YDEGEE. The DNA for the CDR3 is TGTGCCAGCAGCTCGGGACAGGGAGGGGGGACCCAGTACTTC. This gives the protein CASSSGQGGGTQYF.

V and J are TRBV7-9 and TRBJ2-1; the match to TRBD1 covers 7 bases. Germline CDR1 and CDR2: SEHNR and FQNEAQ (reference sequence). Trimming at V came to 1 base and at J to 6 bases, leaving 9 bases not matched to a gene. The length of the CDR3 is 16 residues. The CDR3 spells CASSLVRDSRANEQFF. The CDR3, as DNA: TGTGCCAGCAGCTTAGTTCGGGACAGCAGAGCCAATGAGCAGTTCTTC.

V usage is TRBV30 and J usage is TRBJ2-5, with 7 bases identical to TRBD2. V shed 1 base and J 1 base; nucleotides not matched to a gene: 3. Germline V gene lookup returns CDR1 GTSNPN and CDR2 SVGIG (reference sequence). There are 14 residues in the CDR3. CDR3 coding DNA: TGTGCCTGGAGTGGCTGGGGGGGCCAAGAGACCCAGTACTTC. The encoded protein is CAWSGWGGQETQYF.